This TCR beta chain was retrieved from a study of OX40 agonist ivuxolimab in advanced cancers. As concerns this clone: Antigen: not known.

This CDR3 has 14 amino acids. Trimming shortened V by 1 base and J by 1 base, and 4 bases separated the two germline ends. Germline CDR1 and CDR2: ENHRY and SYGVKD. General observations from the study: At 0.1 to 3.0 mg/kg and by week 6, CD4+ and CD8+ T cells in the blood had expanded clonally. CD8+ T cells were the subset that, on average, had more expanded clones than CD4+.

Clones were sequenced by immunoSEQ multiplex PCR, and TCRdb holds only the in-frame ones, with some missing. The sample consists of 61,000 or so clones, 86% of them appearing once. This TCR came from an adult with an advanced solid tumor such as melanoma, head and neck, liver or kidney cancer. Sample: CD4+ or CD8+ T cells sorted from blood, taken in a trial of the OX40 agonist ivuxolimab. The chain couples TRBV10-3 to TRBJ2-2; D gene uncertain. The CDR3 spells CAISELENTGELFF. The CDR3, as DNA: TGTGCCATCAGTGAGTTAGAGAACACCGGGGAGCTGTTTTTT.